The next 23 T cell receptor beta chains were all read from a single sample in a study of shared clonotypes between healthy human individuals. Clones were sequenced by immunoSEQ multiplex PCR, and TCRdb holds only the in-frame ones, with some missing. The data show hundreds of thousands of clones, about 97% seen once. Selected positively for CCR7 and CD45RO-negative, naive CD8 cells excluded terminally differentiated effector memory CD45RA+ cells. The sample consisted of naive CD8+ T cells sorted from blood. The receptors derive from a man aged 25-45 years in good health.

As DNA, the CDR3 is TGTGCCAGCAGCTACCCTTGGGGGCCGAGCTCCTACGAGCAGTACTTC. Amino acid sequence: CASSYPWGPSSYEQYF. The J gene is TRBJ2-7, the V gene TRBV5-6; D possibly corresponds to TRBD1 (6 bases). This CDR3 spans 16 amino acids. Germline V gives CDR1 SGHDT, CDR2 YYEEEE. V was trimmed by 3 bases and J by 0 bases, leaving 16 bases between them.

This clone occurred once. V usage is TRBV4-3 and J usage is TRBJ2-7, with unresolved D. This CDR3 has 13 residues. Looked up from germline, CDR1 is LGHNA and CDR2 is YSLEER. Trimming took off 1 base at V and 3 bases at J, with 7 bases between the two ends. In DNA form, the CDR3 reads TGCGCCAGCAGCCAAGTAAACGGCTACGAGCAGTACTTC. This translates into CASSQVNGYEQYF.

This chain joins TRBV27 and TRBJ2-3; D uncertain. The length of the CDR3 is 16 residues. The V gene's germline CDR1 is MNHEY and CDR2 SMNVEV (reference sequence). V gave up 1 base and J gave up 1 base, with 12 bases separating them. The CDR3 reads CASSLLAHTGTDTQYF. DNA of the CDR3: TGTGCCAGCAGTTTATTGGCCCACACTGGCACAGATACGCAGTATTTT.

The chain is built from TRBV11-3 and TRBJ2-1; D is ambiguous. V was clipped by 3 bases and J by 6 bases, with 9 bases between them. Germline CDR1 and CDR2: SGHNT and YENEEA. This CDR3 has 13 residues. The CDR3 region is CASSFAGGNEQFF. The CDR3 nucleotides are TGTGCCAGCAGCTTTGCCGGCGGCAATGAGCAGTTCTTC.

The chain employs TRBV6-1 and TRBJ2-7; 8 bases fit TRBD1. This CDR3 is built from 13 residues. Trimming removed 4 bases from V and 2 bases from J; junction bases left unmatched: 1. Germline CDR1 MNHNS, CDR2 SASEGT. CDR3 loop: CASSVQGAYEQYF. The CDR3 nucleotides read TGTGCCAGCAGTGTACAGGGGGCCTACGAGCAGTACTTC.

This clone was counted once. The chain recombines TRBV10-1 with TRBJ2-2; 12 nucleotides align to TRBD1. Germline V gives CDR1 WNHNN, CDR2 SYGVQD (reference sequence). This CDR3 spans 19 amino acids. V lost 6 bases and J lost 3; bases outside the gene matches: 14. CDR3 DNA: TGCGCCAGCAGCGCGCTTCCGGGACAGGGGGCATCGCACACCGGGGAGCTGTTTTTT. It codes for CASSALPGQGASHTGELFF.

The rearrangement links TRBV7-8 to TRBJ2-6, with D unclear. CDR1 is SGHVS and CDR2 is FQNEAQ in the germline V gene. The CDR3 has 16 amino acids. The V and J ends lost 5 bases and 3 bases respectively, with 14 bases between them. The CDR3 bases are TGTGCCAGCAGCACCGACATAAAGAGTGGGGCCAACGTCCTGACTTTC. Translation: CASSTDIKSGANVLTF. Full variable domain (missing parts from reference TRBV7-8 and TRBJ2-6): GAGVSQSPRYKVAKRGQDVALRCDPISGHVSLFWYQQALGQGPEFLTYFQNEAQLDKSGLPSDRFFAERPEGSVSTLKIQRTQQEDSAVYLCASSTDIKSGANVLTFGAGSRLTVL.

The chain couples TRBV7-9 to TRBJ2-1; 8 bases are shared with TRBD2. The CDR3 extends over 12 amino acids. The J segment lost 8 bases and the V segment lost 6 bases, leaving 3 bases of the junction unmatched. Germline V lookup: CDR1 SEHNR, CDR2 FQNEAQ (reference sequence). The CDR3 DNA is TGTGCCAGCAGTCCGACTAGCGATGAGCAGTTCTTC. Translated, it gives CASSPTSDEQFF.

CDR3 region: CASSWGASFLTNEKLFF. Written as DNA, the CDR3 is TGTGCCAGCAGCTGGGGGGCTTCGTTTCTAACTAATGAAAAACTGTTTTTT. The rearrangement uses TRBV11-2 and TRBJ1-4; a possible D gene is TRBD1 (6 bases). This CDR3 region has 17 residues. CDR1 SGHAT and CDR2 FQNNGV come from the germline V gene. V lost 4 bases and J 1 base, leaving 16 bases between the germline ends. The complete variable domain, with remaining parts taken from reference TRBV11-2 and TRBJ1-4, reads EAGVAQSPRYKIIEKRQSVAFWCNPISGHATLYWYQQILGQGPKLLIQFQNNGVVDDSQLPKDRFSAERLKGVDSTLKIQPAKLEDSAVYLCASSWGASFLTNEKLFFGSGTQLSVL.

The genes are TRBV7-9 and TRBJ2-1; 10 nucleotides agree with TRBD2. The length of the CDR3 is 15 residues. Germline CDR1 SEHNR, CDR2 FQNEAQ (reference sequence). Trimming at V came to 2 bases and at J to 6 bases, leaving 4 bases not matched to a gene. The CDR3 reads CASSLILAGANEQFF. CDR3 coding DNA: TGTGCCAGCAGCTTAATCCTAGCGGGAGCCAATGAGCAGTTCTTC.

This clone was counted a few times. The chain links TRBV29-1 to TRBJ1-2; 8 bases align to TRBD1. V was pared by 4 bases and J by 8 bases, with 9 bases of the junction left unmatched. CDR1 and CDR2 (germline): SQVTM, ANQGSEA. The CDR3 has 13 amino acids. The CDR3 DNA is TGCAGCGTTGTCGACAGGGGATTAGGGGGCTACACCTTC. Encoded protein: CSVVDRGLGGYTF.

The DNA of the CDR3 is TGTGCCAGCAGTGATCGGACTAGCGGGGTCTACAATGAGCAGTTCTTC. Translated: CASSDRTSGVYNEQFF. V is TRBV9 and J is TRBJ2-1, with 12 bases that match TRBD2. The ends lost 5 bases at V and 3 bases at J; junction bases unmatched: 6. CDR3 size: 16 residues. Per germline, CDR1 SGDLS and CDR2 YYNGEE.

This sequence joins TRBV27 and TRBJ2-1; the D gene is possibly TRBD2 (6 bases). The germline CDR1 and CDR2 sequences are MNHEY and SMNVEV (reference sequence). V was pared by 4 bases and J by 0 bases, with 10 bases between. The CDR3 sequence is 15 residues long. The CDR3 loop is CASSSSDSSYNEQFF. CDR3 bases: TGTGCCAGCAGTTCTAGCGATAGCTCCTACAATGAGCAGTTCTTC.

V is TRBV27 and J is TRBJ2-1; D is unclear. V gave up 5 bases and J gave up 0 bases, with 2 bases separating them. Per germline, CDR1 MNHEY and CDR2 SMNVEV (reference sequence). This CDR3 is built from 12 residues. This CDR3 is CASSNSYNEQFF. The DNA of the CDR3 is TGTGCCAGCAGTAACTCCTACAATGAGCAGTTCTTC.

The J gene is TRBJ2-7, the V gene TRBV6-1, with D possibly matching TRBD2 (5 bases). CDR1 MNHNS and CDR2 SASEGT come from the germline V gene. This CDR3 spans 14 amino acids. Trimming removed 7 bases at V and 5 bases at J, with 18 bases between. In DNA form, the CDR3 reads TGTGCCAGCACCCCCTACGGGGTAAACAACGAGCAGTACTTC. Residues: CASTPYGVNNEQYF.

CDR3 region: CASSLVIGNTEAFF. CDR3 bases: TGTGCCAGCAGCTTAGTTATAGGGAACACTGAAGCTTTCTTT. J is TRBJ1-1 and V is TRBV7-9; D is undetermined. This CDR3 region has 14 residues. V was trimmed by 1 base and J by 1 base, leaving 7 bases between them. CDR1 is SEHNR and CDR2 is FQNEAQ in the germline V gene (reference sequence).

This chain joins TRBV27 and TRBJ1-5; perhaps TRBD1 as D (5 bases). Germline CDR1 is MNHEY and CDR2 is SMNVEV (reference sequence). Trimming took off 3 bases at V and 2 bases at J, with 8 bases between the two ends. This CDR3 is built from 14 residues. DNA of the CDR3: TGTGCCAGCAGTTTGGGGCAGCGCAATCAGCCCCAGCATTTT. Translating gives CASSLGQRNQPQHF.

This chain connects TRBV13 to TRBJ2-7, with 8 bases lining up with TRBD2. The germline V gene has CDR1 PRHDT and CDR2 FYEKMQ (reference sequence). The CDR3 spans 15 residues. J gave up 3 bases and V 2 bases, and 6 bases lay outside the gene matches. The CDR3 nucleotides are TGTGCCAGCAGCTTAAAACGGGAGGGCTTCTACGAGCAGTACTTC. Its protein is CASSLKREGFYEQYF.

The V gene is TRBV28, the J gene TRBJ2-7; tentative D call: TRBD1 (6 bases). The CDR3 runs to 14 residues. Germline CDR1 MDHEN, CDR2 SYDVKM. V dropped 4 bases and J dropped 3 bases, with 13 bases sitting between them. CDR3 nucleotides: TGTGCCAGCAGTTCGGACAGTTGGATCTACGAGCAGTACTTC. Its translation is CASSSDSWIYEQYF.

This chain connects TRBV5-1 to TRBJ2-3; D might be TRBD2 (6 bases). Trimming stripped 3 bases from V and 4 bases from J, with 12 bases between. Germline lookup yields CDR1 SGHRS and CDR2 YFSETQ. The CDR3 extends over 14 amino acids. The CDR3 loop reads CASSSEKRADTQYF. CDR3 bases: TGCGCCAGCAGCTCCGAAAAGCGGGCAGATACGCAGTATTTT.

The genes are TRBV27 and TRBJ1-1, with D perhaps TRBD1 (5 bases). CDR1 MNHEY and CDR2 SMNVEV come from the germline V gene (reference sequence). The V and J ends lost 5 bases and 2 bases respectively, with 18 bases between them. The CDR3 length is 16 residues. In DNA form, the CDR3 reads TGTGCCAGCAGTCATTACCCAGACAGCCTTAACACTGAAGCTTTCTTT. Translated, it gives CASSHYPDSLNTEAFF.

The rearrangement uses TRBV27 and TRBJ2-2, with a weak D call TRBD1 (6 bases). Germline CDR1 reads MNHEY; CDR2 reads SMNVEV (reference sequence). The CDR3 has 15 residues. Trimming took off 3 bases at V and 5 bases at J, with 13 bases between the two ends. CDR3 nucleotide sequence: TGTGCCAGCAGTTTCGGGCAGGGGTGGACCGGGGAGCTGTTTTTT. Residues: CASSFGQGWTGELFF.

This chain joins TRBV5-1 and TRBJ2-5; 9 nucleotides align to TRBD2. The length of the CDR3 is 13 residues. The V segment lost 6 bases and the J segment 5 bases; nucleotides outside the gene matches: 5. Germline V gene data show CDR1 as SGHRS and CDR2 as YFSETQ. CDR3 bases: TGCGCCAGCAAGGCGGGAGGGCGGGAGACCCAGTACTTC. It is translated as CASKAGGRETQYF.